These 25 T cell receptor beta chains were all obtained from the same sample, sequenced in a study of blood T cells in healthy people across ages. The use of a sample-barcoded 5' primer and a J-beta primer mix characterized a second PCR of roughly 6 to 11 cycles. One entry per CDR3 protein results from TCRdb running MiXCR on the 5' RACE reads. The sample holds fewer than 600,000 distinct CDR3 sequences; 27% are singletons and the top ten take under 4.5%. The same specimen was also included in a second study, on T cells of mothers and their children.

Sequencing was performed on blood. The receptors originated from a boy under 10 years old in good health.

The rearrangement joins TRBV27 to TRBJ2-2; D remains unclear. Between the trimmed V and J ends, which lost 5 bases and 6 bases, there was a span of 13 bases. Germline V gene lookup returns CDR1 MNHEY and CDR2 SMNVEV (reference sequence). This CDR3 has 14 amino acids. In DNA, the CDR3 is TGTGCCAGCAGTCCGTTCCCTAGGGCCGGGGAGCTGTTTTTT. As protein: CASSPFPRAGELFF.

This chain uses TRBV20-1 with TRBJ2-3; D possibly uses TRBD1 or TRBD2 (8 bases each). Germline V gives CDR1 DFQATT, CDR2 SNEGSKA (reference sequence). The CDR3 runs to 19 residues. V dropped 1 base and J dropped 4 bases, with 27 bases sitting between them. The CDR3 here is CSARAYRQGNSGTPDTQYF. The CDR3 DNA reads TGCAGTGCTAGAGCCTACCGACAGGGGAATAGCGGGACCCCAGATACGCAGTATTTT.

The CDR3 DNA is TGTGCCACCAGTGATCCTTCGGGGTCGAGGGAGACCCAGTACTTC. Amino acid sequence: CATSDPSGSRETQYF. The chain joins TRBV24-1 to TRBJ2-5; D possibly corresponds to TRBD2 (5 bases). The CDR3 runs to 15 residues. Germline CDR1 is KGHDR and CDR2 is SFDVKD. V was clipped by 3 bases and J by 5 bases, with 15 bases between them.

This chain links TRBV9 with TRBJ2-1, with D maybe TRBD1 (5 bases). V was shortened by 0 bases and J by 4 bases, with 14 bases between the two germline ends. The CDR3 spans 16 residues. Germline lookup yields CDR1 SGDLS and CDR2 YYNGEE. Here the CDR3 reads CASSVGLVGPYNEQFF. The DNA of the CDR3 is TGTGCCAGCAGCGTAGGGCTGGTGGGGCCTTACAATGAGCAGTTCTTC.

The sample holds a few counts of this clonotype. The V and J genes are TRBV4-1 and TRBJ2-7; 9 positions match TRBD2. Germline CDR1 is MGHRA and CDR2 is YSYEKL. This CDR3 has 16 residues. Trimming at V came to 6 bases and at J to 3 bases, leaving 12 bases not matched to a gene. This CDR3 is CASRPTGTSPHYEQYF. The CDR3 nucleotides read TGCGCCAGCAGGCCCACCGGGACTAGCCCTCACTACGAGCAGTACTTC.

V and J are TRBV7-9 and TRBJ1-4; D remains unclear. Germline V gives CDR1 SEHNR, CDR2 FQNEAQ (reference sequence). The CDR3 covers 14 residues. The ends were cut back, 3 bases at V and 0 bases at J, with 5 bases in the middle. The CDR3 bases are TGTGCCAGCAGCTTCAGCTCAACTAATGAAAAACTGTTTTTT. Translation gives CASSFSSTNEKLFF. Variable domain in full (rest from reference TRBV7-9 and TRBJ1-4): DTGVSQNPRHKITKRGQNVTFRCDPISEHNRLYWYRQTLGQGPEFLTYFQNEAQLEKSRLLSDRFSAERPKGSFSTLEIQRTEQGDSAMYLCASSFSSTNEKLFFGSGTQLSVL.

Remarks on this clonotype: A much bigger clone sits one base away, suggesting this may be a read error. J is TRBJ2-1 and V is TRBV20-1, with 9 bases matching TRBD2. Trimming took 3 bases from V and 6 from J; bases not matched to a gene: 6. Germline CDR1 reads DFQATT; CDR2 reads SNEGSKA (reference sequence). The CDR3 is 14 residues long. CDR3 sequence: CSASIAGDCNEQFF. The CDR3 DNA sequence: TGCAGTGCTAGTATAGCGGGAGACTGCAATGAGCAGTTCTTC.

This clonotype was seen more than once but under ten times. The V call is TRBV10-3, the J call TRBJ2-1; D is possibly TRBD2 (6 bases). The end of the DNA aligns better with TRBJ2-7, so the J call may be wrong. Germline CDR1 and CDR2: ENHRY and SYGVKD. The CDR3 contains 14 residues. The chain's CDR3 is CAISESGEVYEQYF. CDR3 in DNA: TGTGCCATCAGTGAGTCGGGGGAGGTCTACGAGCAGTACTTC.

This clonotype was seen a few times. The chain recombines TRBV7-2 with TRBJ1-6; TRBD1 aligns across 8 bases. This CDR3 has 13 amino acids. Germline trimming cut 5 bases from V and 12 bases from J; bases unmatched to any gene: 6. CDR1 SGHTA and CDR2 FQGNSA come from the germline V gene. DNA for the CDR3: TGTGCCAGCAGCCCGTTCACAGGGGGACCCCTCCACTTT. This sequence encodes CASSPFTGGPLHF.

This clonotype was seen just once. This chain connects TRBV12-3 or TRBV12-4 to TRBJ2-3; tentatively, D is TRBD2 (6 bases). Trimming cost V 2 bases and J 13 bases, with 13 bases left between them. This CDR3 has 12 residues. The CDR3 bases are TGTGCCAGCAGTTTAAGAAGAAGGGAGGAGTATTTT. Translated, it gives CASSLRRREEYF.

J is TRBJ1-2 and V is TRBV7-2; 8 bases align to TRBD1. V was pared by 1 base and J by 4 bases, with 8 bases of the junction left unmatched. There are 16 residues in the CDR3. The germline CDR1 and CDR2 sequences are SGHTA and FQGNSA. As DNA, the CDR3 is TGTGCCAGCAGCTTAGTGGCGCGGACAGGGACCTATGGCTACACCTTC. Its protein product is CASSLVARTGTYGYTF.

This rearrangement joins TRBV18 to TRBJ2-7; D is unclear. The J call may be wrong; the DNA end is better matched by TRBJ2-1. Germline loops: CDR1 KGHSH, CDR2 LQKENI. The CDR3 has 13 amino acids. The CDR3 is CASSPSLSDEQFF. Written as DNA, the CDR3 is TGTGCCAGCTCACCCAGTCTGTCCGATGAGCAGTTCTTC.

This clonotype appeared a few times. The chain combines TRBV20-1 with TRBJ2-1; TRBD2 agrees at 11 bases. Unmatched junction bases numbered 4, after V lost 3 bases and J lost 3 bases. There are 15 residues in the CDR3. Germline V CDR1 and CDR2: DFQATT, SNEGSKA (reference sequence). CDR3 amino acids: CSARGGTSGYNEQFF. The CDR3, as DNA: TGCAGTGCTAGGGGGGGGACTAGCGGCTACAATGAGCAGTTCTTC.

CDR3 amino acids: CSARAPSGNNEQFF. CDR3 bases: TGCAGTGCCAGGGCACCTAGCGGGAACAATGAGCAGTTCTTC. V usage is TRBV20-1 and J usage is TRBJ2-1; 9 bases align to TRBD2. In germline, CDR1 is DFQATT, CDR2 SNEGSKA (reference sequence). This CDR3 region has 14 residues. The V segment lost 6 bases and the J segment 5 bases; nucleotides outside the gene matches: 8.

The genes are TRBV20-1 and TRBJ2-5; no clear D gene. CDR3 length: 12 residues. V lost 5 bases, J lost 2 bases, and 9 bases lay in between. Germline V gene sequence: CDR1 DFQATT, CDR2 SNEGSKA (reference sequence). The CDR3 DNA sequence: TGCAGTGCTGTTACCTCACAAGAGACCCAGTACTTC. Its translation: CSAVTSQETQYF.

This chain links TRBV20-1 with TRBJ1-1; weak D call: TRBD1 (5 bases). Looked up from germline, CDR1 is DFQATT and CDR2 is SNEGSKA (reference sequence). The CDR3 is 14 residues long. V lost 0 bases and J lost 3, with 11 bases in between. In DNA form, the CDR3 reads TGCAGTGCTAGAGATTCAGGGTTTTACACTGAAGCTTTCTTT. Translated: CSARDSGFYTEAFF.

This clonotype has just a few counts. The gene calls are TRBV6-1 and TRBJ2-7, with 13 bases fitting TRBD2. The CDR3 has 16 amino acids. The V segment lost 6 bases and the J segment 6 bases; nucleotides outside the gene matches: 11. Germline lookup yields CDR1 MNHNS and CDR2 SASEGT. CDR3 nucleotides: TGTGCCAGCAGCCCACTCGGGACTAGCGGGGAAGTCGAGCAGTACTTC. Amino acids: CASSPLGTSGEVEQYF.

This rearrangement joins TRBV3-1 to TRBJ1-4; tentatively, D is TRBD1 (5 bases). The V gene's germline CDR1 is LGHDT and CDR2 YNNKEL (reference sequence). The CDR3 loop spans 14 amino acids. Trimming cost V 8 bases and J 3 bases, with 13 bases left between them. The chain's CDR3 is CASATASSNEKLFF. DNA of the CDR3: TGTGCCAGCGCGACAGCTTCTTCTAATGAAAAACTGTTTTTT.

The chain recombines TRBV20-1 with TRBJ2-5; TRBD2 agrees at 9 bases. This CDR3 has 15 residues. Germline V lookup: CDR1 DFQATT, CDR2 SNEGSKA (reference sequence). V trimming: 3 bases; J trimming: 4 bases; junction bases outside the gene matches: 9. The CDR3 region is CSARFAGGPPETQYF. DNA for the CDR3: TGCAGTGCTAGGTTCGCGGGGGGGCCGCCAGAGACCCAGTACTTC.

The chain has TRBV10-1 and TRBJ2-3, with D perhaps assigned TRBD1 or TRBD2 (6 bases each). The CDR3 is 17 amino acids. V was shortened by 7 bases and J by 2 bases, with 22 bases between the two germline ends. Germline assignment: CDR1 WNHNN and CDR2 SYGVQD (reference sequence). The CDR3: CASNDTRRDTTTDTQYF. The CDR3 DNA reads TGCGCCAGCAATGACACCCGGCGGGACACCACCACAGATACGCAGTATTTT.

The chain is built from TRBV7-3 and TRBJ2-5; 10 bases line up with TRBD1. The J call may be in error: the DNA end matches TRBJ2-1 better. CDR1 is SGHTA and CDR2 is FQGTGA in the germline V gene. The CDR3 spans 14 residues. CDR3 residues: CASSPGQGIYEQFF. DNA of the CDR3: TGTGCCAGCAGTCCGGGACAGGGGATCTATGAGCAGTTCTTC.

In DNA form, the CDR3 reads TGTGCCAGCAGCCTGGACATGCGTGTGTGGGAGACCCAGTACTTC. This sequence encodes CASSLDMRVWETQYF. The chain has TRBV3-1 and TRBJ2-1; TRBD1 is a possible D gene (5 bases). The J call may be wrong; the DNA end is better matched by TRBJ2-5. This CDR3 has 15 amino acids. Germline V gene data show CDR1 as LGHDT and CDR2 as YNNKEL (reference sequence).

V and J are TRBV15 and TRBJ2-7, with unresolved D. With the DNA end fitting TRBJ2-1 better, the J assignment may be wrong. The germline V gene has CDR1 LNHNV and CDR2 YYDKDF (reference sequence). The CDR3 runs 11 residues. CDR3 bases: TGTGCCACCAGCGAGATCAATGAGCAGTTCTTC. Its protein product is CATSEINEQFF.

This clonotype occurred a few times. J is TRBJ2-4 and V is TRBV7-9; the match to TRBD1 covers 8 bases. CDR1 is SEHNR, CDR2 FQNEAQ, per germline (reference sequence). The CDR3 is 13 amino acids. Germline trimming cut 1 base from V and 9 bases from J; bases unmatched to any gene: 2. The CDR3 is CASSLGTGSIQYF. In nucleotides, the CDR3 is TGTGCCAGCAGCTTAGGGACAGGGAGCATTCAGTACTTC.

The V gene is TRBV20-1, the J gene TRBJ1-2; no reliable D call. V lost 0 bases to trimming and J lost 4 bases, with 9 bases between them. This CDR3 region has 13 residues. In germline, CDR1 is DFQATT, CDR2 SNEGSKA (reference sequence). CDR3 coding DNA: TGCAGTGCTAGAGATGGGCTCCGCTATGGCTACACCTTC. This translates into CSARDGLRYGYTF.